This record looks at one T cell receptor (beta chain) sequence and its context. The antigen is unknown. This entry comes from a study of a mutant IDH1 vaccine in newly diagnosed glioma. Across the study: Most patients had radiochemotherapy with temozolomide before enrollment; others had one alone. Visit V12 was conducted at week 35 as the safety follow-up. Visit V13 came later, at week 47.

Study-level results: Top-clonotype changes in peripheral T cells seemed unrelated to pseudoprogression.

The time point was: week 35, safety follow-up. Each dose of the vaccine consisted of 300 ug of mutant IDH1 20-mer peptide, with topical imiquimod. Those who donated had recent WHO grade 3 or 4 IDH1-mutant, ATRX-lost astrocytomas. TCRdb keeps only in-frame clones here, not all; method: immunoSEQ multiplex PCR. In the table there are about 74,000 clones, around 84% of which are singletons. The specimen comprised PBMCs, sampled from a glioma patient whose treatment included an IDH1 peptide vaccine. The receptor was derived from a man between 25 and 39 years old with glioma.

The CDR3 DNA sequence: TGTGCCAGCTCTCAACCCGAAGTAACAGGGGGTAGCTACGAGCAGTACTTC. Translated, it gives CASSQPEVTGGSYEQYF. The rearrangement links TRBV18 to TRBJ2-7; 8 bases fit TRBD1. Germline CDR1 KGHSH, CDR2 LQKENI. This CDR3 is built from 17 residues. Trimming took 6 bases from V and 3 from J; bases not matched to a gene: 16.